This TCR beta chain was documented in a study of shared clonotypes between healthy human individuals. Study-level information: The plates for each donor numbered three CD4 naive, three CD4 memory, two CD8 naive and one CD8 memory.

The CDR3 has 16 amino acids. V shed 8 bases and J shed 5 bases, with 22 bases lying between them. Germline loops: CDR1 ENHRY, CDR2 SYGVKD. In the sorted-subset replicate PCRs, 150 to 250 ng DNA, 25,000 to 35,000 T cell genomes, was used. Data came from immunoSEQ multiplex PCR; TCRdb stores just in-frame clones and leaves some out. The table has over a million clones, 60% to 80% seen once. Sample: memory CD4+ T cells sorted from blood. Subset reported: CD45RA-negative fraction. The sequence was obtained from a man between 18 and 29 years old in good health. V is TRBV10-3 and J is TRBJ2-1, with a possible D match to TRBD1 (5 bases). The CDR3 here is CAIQTNKGEGNNEQFF. CDR3 in DNA: TGTGCCATCCAGACGAATAAAGGGGAAGGGAACAATGAGCAGTTCTTC.